This entry lists 21 T cell receptor beta chains sequenced from one sample in a study of blood T cell repertoires in COVID-19. Assay: immunoSEQ multiplex PCR; the TCRdb copy retains only in-frame clones and omits some. The sample includes 310,000 or so clones, around 89% seen only once; the top ten take 3% to 4%. Sequencing was carried out using peripheral blood. The source is a woman between 45 and 60 years old with active or convalescent COVID-19.

This chain uses TRBV6-2 or TRBV6-3 with TRBJ2-7, with 8 bases identical to TRBD2. CDR1 MNHEY and CDR2 SVGEGT come from the germline V gene. V dropped 2 bases and J dropped 0; count of bases not matched to a gene: 12. The CDR3 loop spans 18 amino acids. The CDR3 is CASSYELADTSPSYEQYF. CDR3 bases: TGTGCCAGCAGTTACGAACTAGCGGACACATCCCCCTCCTACGAGCAGTACTTC.

The chain combines TRBV20-1 with TRBJ1-1; D not resolved. The germline V and J ends were trimmed by 3 bases and 1 base, with 15 bases remaining between them. Per the germline V gene, CDR1 is DFQATT and CDR2 is SNEGSKA (reference sequence). This CDR3 has 15 residues. The CDR3 nucleotides are TGCAGTGCTAGTGATTACGGGGTTGGGAACACTGAAGCTTTCTTT. It translates to CSASDYGVGNTEAFF.

This chain joins TRBV10-3 and TRBJ1-2, with D possibly being TRBD1 (5 bases). This CDR3 has 13 amino acids. The V end lost 6 bases, the J end lost 8 bases, and 16 bases lay between the germline ends. Germline-derived CDR1 and CDR2 are ENHRY and SYGVKD. CDR3 DNA: TGTGCCATCAGCCGGGACTACCAATCGGGCTACACCTTC. Protein product: CAISRDYQSGYTF.

J is TRBJ2-5 and V is TRBV28, with 9 nucleotides matching TRBD1. V lost 4 bases, J lost 2 bases, and 5 bases stayed unmatched. Per germline, CDR1 MDHEN and CDR2 SYDVKM. There are 15 residues in the CDR3. In DNA form, the CDR3 reads TGTGCCAGCAGTTGGGCGGGGACAGGGCAAGAGACCCAGTACTTC. Amino acids: CASSWAGTGQETQYF.

V is TRBV6-5 and J is TRBJ2-7, with 8 bases that match TRBD2. V gave up 6 bases and J gave up 2 bases; unmatched junction bases: 9. CDR3 size: 15 residues. Germline CDR1 and CDR2: MNHEY and SVGAGI. The DNA for the CDR3 is TGTGCCAGCAGGTCCGGGACTAGAATAACCTACGAGCAGTACTTC. Encoded protein: CASRSGTRITYEQYF.

This clone was seen more than once but under ten times. V and J are TRBV6-6 and TRBJ2-7, with D possibly TRBD1 on 5 matching bases. The length of the CDR3 is 12 residues. In germline, CDR1 is MNHNY, CDR2 SVGAGI (reference sequence). V lost 2 bases, J lost 3 bases, and 5 bases lay in between. The CDR3 sequence is CASSYDSYEQYF. Here the CDR3 DNA reads TGTGCCAGCAGTTACGACAGCTACGAGCAGTACTTC.

This sequence joins TRBV7-9 and TRBJ1-1, with 11 nucleotides matching TRBD1. V shed 7 bases, J shed 1 base, and the junction held 8 bases outside the gene matches. The CDR3 covers 16 residues. Germline assignment: CDR1 SEHNR and CDR2 FQNEAQ (reference sequence). CDR3 in DNA: TGTGCCAGCATCCGGACAGGGGGCATGAGGAACACTGAAGCTTTCTTT. Amino acid sequence: CASIRTGGMRNTEAFF.

The V and J genes are TRBV5-1 and TRBJ1-6; perhaps TRBD1 as D (5 bases). Germline lookup yields CDR1 SGHRS and CDR2 YFSETQ. The CDR3 totals 16 residues. V was shortened by 0 bases and J by 6 bases, with 13 bases between the two germline ends. The CDR3 region is CASSLVGGTLNSPLHF. In DNA, the CDR3 is TGCGCCAGCAGCTTGGTCGGGGGAACCCTTAATTCACCCCTCCACTTT.

This rearrangement joins TRBV6-2 or TRBV6-3 to TRBJ2-1; 8 positions match TRBD2. Germline CDR1 MNHEY, CDR2 SVGEGT. The trim removed 5 bases at V and 1 base at J, leaving 7 bases unmatched. The CDR3 has 16 amino acids. In nucleotides, the CDR3 is TGTGCCAGCAGTCCCCCCCGCGGGGGGTCCTACAATGAGCAGTTCTTC. Its protein is CASSPPRGGSYNEQFF.

The V call is TRBV6-5, the J call TRBJ1-2, with 8 bases identical to TRBD1. V lost 4 bases and J lost 8; bases outside the gene matches: 6. Germline loops: CDR1 MNHEY, CDR2 SVGAGI. CDR3 length equals 13 residues. CDR3 region: CASSFAGDRGYTF. CDR3 sequence (DNA): TGTGCCAGCAGTTTTGCGGGGGACAGGGGCTACACCTTC.

CDR3 nucleotides: TGTGCCAGCAGTGAAATGAACAGCTACGAGCAGTACTTC. Its protein product is CASSEMNSYEQYF. This sequence joins TRBV6-1 and TRBJ2-7; D remains ambiguous. CDR1 and CDR2 from the germline V gene are MNHNS and SASEGT. The V end was cut by 2 bases, the J end by 3 bases, with 8 bases between. The CDR3 has 13 amino acids.

V usage is TRBV4-1 and J usage is TRBJ2-1, with 12 positions matching TRBD2. The CDR3 sequence is 16 residues long. After removal of 1 base from V and 8 bases from J, the junction contained 6 bases not matched to a gene. Per the germline V gene, CDR1 is MGHRA and CDR2 is YSYEKL. CDR3: CASSQVSSGRDHEQFF. The CDR3 coding sequence is TGCGCCAGCAGCCAAGTTTCTAGCGGGAGGGACCATGAGCAGTTCTTC.

This chain uses TRBV19 with TRBJ2-5, with D tentatively TRBD1 (5 bases). In germline, CDR1 is LNHDA, CDR2 SQIVND (reference sequence). CDR3 length: 16 residues. The V end lost 3 bases, the J end lost 5 bases, and 19 bases lay between the germline ends. The CDR3 DNA sequence: TGTGCCAGTAGTATTGGGGCCCCTGGGTCAGGGGAGACCCAGTACTTC. This codes for CASSIGAPGSGETQYF.

This clone was seen just once. This chain joins TRBV10-1 and TRBJ2-2, with TRBD1 matching over 8 bases. Looked up from germline, CDR1 is WNHNN and CDR2 is SYGVQD (reference sequence). The CDR3 runs 20 residues. Unmatched junction bases numbered 26, after V lost 10 bases and J lost 4 bases. CDR3 region: CANRHKNGFEDRVVTGELFF. The CDR3 DNA reads as TGCGCCAACCGCCACAAGAATGGTTTCGAGGACAGGGTGGTCACCGGGGAGCTGTTTTTT.

Points on this clone: Compared with germline, one end of the junction differs, possibly owing to a read error. V gene TRBV9 combines with J gene TRBJ2-1; TRBD2 agrees at 7 bases. In germline, CDR1 is SGDLS, CDR2 YYNGEE. The length of the CDR3 is 15 residues. Written as DNA, the CDR3 is TGTGCCAGCAGCCTTAGCGGGTCGTTCTACAATGAGCATTTCTTC. Translation gives CASSLSGSFYNEHFF.

The genes are TRBV14 and TRBJ2-1; the D gene is possibly TRBD2 (5 bases). The CDR3 sequence is 14 residues long. V lost 6 bases and J lost 10, with 19 bases in between. Germline lookup yields CDR1 SGHDN and CDR2 FVKESK. CDR3 coding DNA: TGTGCCAGCAGTCTCCTAGCAGCGTCGGGGGAGCAGTTCTTC. Translating it yields CASSLLAASGEQFF. Complete variable domain (other parts from reference TRBV14 and TRBJ2-1): EAGVTQFPSHSVIEKGQTVTLRCDPISGHDNLYWYRRVMGKEIKFLLHFVKESKQDESGMPNNRFLAERTGGTYSTLKVQPAELEDSGVYFCASSLLAASGEQFFGPGTRLTVL.

The chain combines TRBV5-1 with TRBJ2-1; D might be TRBD1 (5 bases). The CDR3 spans 13 residues. V lost 3 bases and J lost 7, with 11 bases in between. CDR1 SGHRS and CDR2 YFSETQ come from the germline V gene. In DNA, the CDR3 is TGCGCCAGCAGCTCTAACACAGGTAATGAGCAGTTCTTC. It is translated as CASSSNTGNEQFF.

CDR3 sequence: CASSPLGTGSHEQYF. The CDR3 bases are TGTGCCAGCAGCCCGTTGGGGACAGGGTCCCACGAGCAGTACTTC. The rearrangement links TRBV4-2 to TRBJ2-7; 9 positions match TRBD1. CDR3 size: 15 residues. Germline values: CDR1 LGHNA, CDR2 YNFKEQ. V lost 4 bases to trimming and J lost 5 bases; unmatched junction nucleotides: 9.

V usage is TRBV19 and J usage is TRBJ1-5; D not certain. CDR1 is LNHDA, CDR2 SQIVND, per germline (reference sequence). The CDR3 is made up of 16 amino acids. The ends were cut back, 3 bases at V and 0 bases at J, with 12 bases in the middle. As DNA, the CDR3 is TGTGCCAGTAGTATCGGTGGGAGTTATAGCAATCAGCCCCAGCATTTT. Its translation is CASSIGGSYSNQPQHF. Full variable domain (outside the CDR3, taken from reference TRBV19 and TRBJ1-5): DGGITQSPKYLFRKEGQNVTLSCEQNLNHDAMYWYRQDPGQGLRLIYYSQIVNDFQKGDIAEGYSVSREKKESFPLTVTSAQKNPTAFYLCASSIGGSYSNQPQHFGDGTRLSIL.

This clone has a single count. The CDR3 protein is CASSLARRGRKNTEAFF. The CDR3 nucleotides are TGTGCCAGCAGCTTAGCGCGGAGGGGGCGGAAGAACACTGAAGCTTTCTTT. The chain carries TRBV7-8 and TRBJ1-1, with 7 bases aligning to TRBD1. Germline CDR1 SGHVS, CDR2 FQNEAQ. Trimming cost V 0 bases and J 1 base; bases outside gene matches: 8. The CDR3 consists of 17 residues.

The chain employs TRBV4-1 and TRBJ2-3; D might be TRBD2 (5 bases). This CDR3 spans 13 amino acids. CDR1 and CDR2 (germline): MGHRA, YSYEKL. The V gene lost 4 bases and the J gene lost 5 bases, with 10 bases spanning the gap. This CDR3 is CASSPGLGDTQYF. The CDR3 DNA sequence: TGCGCCAGCAGCCCGGGGTTGGGAGATACGCAGTATTTT.